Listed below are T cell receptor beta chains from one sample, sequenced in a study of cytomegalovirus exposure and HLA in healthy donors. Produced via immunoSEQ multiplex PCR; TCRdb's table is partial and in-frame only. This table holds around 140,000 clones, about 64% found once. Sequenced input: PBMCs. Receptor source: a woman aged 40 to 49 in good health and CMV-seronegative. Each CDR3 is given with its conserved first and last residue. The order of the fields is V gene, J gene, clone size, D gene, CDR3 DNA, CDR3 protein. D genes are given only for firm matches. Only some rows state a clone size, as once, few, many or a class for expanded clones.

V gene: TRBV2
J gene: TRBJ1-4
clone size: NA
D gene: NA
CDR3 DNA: TGTGCCAGCAGCCAACGGACAGATACTAATGAAAAACTGTTTTTT
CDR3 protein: CASSQRTDTNEKLFF

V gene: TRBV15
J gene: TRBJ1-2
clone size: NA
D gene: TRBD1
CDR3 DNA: TGTGCCACCAGCAGAGATCAGGGGGAGAGTAACTATGGCTACACCTTC
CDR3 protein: CATSRDQGESNYGYTF

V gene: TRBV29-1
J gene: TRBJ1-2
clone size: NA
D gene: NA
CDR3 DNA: TGCAGCGTTAGCCGTAACGACAGGACAATGGCTAACTATGGCTACACCTTC
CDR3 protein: CSVSRNDRTMANYGYTF

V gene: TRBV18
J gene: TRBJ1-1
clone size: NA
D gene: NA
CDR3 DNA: TGTGCCAGCTCACAGGGGTTCACTGAAGCTTTCTTT
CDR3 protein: CASSQGFTEAFF

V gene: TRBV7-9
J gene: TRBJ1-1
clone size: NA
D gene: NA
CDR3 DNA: TGTGCCAGCAGCTTTGGTCGGTCCGCTGAAGCTTTCTTT
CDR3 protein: CASSFGRSAEAFF

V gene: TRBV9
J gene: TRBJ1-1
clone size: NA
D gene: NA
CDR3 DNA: TGTGCCAGCAGCCCCGAAGGGGTGTACACTGAAGCTTTCTTT
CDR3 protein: CASSPEGVYTEAFF

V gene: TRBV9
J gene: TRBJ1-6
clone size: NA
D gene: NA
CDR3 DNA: TGTGCCAGCAGCGTAGCTCTGGGCAACGCAGATAATTCACCCCTCCACTTT
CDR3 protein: CASSVALGNADNSPLHF

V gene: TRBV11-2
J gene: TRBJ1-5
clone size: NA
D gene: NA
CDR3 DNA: TGTGCCAGCAGCTTGACAGCATATAGCAATCAGCCCCAGCATTTT
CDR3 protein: CASSLTAYSNQPQHF

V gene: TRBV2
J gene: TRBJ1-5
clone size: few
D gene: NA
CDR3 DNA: TGTGCCAGCACCGGGACTCTCACCGGGGGGATTCAGCCCCAGCATTTT
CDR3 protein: CASTGTLTGGIQPQHF

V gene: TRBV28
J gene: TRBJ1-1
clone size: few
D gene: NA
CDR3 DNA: TGTGCCAGCATGGAGGGGAGAGACACTGAAGCTTTCTTT
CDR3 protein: CASMEGRDTEAFF

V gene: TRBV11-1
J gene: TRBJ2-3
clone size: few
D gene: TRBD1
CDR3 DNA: TGTGCCAGCAGCTTAGAGGGGACAGGAGTCACAGATACGCAGTATTTT
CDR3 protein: CASSLEGTGVTDTQYF

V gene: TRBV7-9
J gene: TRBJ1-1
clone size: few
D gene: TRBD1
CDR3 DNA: TGTGCCAGCAGACAGACAGGGATCACTGAAGCTTTCTTT
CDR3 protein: CASRQTGITEAFF

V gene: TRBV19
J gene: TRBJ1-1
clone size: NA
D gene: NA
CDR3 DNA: TGTGCCAGTAGTACCCAAATGAACACTGAAGCTTTCTTT
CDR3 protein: CASSTQMNTEAFF

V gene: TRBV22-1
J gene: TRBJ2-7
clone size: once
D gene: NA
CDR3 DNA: TGTCCTGGGAGCGCAAAGGGGGGGGACAGGGATAAGAATATTGGCGAGCAGTACTTC
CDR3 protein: CPGSAKGGDRDKNIGEQYF

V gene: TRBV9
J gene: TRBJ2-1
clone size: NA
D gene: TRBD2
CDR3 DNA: TGTGCCAGCAGCGTAGAGCCTAGCGGGGGGAGCTCCTACAATGAGCAGTTCTTC
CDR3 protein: CASSVEPSGGSSYNEQFF

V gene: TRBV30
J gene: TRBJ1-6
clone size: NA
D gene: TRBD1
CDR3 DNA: TGTGCCTGGAGTGTACGGACAGGGCCGGGATCACCCCTCCACTTT
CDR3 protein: CAWSVRTGPGSPLHF

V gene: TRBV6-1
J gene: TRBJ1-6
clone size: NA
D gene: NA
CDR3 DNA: TGTGCCAGCAGTGAAAAGAGTGCCGCGACCCTCCACTTT
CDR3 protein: CASSEKSAATLHF

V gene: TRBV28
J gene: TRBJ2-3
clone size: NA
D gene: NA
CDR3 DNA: TGTGCCAGCAGTTTAGCGGGGTCCGGGGCAGATACGCAGTATTTT
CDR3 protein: CASSLAGSGADTQYF

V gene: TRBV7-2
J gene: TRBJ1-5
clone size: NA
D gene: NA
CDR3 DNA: TGTGCCAGCAGCTGGACTGCTAGCAATCAGCCCCAGCATTTT
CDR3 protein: CASSWTASNQPQHF

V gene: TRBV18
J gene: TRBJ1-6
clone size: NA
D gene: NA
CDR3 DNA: TGTGCCAGCTCACCGCGGCTTGAGTCTTATAATTCACCCCTCCACTTT
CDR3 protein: CASSPRLESYNSPLHF

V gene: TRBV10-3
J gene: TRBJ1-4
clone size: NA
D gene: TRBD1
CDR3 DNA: TGTGCCATCAGTGCCGACAGGGGACGTGAAAAACTGTTTTTT
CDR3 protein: CAISADRGREKLFF

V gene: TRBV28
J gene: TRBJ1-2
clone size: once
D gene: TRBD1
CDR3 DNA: TGTGCCAGCAGTTCGACAGGGGGCCAATACTATGGCTACACCTTC
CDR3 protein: CASSSTGGQYYGYTF

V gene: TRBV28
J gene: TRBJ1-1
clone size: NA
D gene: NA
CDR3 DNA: TGTGCCAGCAGGGGCCCCGGGGGCACTGAAGCTTTCTTT
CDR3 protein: CASRGPGGTEAFF

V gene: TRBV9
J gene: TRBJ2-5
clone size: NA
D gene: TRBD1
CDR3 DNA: TGTGCCAGCAGCGTCAGGCCCGGACAGGACTTTAAGGAGACCCAGTACTTC
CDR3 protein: CASSVRPGQDFKETQYF

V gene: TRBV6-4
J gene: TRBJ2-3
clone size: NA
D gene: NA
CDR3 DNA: TGTGCCAGCAGATACGAGGATACGCAGTATTTT
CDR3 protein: CASRYEDTQYF

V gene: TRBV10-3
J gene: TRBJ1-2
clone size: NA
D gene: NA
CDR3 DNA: TGTGCCATCACCCTAGGCCTTAACTATGGCTACACCTTC
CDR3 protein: CAITLGLNYGYTF

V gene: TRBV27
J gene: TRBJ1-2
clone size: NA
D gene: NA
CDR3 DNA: TGTGCCAGCAGTTTAGGCTCGGGTTTTGGGGGCTACACCTTC
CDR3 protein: CASSLGSGFGGYTF

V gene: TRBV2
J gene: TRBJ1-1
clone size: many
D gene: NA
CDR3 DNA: TGTGCCAGCAGTGAGGGCAGGGGTTCTGAAGCTTTCTTT
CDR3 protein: CASSEGRGSEAFF

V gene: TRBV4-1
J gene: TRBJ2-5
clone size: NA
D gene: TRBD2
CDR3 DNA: TGCGCCAGCAGCCAGGCTACCGGGACTACCTCAGGGAACCAGTACTTC
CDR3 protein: CASSQATGTTSGNQYF